The T cell receptor beta chain under discussion was sequenced for a study of blood T cells in healthy people across ages. Study-wide results and limits: While age rose, TCR beta diversity per million T cells dropped in a roughly linear way. Because sorting was not performed, PBMCs prevented conclusive naive versus antigen-experienced comparison. Lack of knowledge of donor CMV status possibly confounded expanded clonotype changes.

The authors ran a second PCR of about 6 to 11 cycles using a sample-barcoded 5' primer and a J-beta primer mix. A template-switch adaptor with 12 random nucleotides tagged each cDNA molecule. TCRdb re-called the 5' RACE reads through MiXCR, storing one row per CDR3 protein. The table has some 1.5 million distinct CDR3 sequences, 25% to 30% seen once. A note on this clonotype: Its antigen is not identified.

This CDR3 has 14 residues. V shed 0 bases, J shed 3 bases, and the junction held 2 bases outside the gene matches. Germline CDR1 MNHNS, CDR2 SASEGT. Sequenced input: blood. This clonotype was sampled from a woman in her 30s in good health. This rearrangement joins TRBV6-1 to TRBJ2-7; TRBD1 matches 7 bases. As DNA, the CDR3 is TGTGCCAGCAGTGAAGCTGCAGGGGGCTACGAGCAGTACTTC. The encoded protein is CASSEAAGGYEQYF.